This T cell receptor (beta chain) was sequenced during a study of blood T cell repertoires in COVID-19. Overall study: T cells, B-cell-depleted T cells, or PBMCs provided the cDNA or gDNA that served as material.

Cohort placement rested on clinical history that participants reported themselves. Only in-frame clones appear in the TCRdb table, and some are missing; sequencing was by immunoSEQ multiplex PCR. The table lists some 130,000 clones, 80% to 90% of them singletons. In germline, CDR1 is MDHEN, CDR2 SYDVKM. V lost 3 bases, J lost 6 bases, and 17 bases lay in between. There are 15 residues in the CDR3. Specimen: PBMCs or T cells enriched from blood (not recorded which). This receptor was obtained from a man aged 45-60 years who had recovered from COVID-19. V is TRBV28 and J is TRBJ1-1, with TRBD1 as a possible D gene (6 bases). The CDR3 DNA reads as TGTGCCAGCAGTTTCCCCTGGACAGAACCCCCTGAAGCTTTCTTT. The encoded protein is CASSFPWTEPPEAFF.